Below, 6 T cell receptor beta chains from the same sample are listed, as sequenced in a study of technical replicates of blood from a few donors (dated by TCRdb to about 2017). The library relied on the immunoSEQ multiplex PCR assay. What TCRdb holds here is the immuneACCESS table cut down to in-frame rearrangements. Part of the clones is not present; checked against another copy, under half of the missing clones reflect an unresolved V gene, and the others are unexplained. This sample holds around 80,000 clones; roughly 98% were observed only once. Of the sample, around 0.15% falls within the top ten clones. Sequenced input: T cells isolated from PBMCs. Receptors were obtained from a human donor in good health.

This chain uses TRBV9 with TRBJ2-3; 13 bases agree with TRBD2. Per germline, CDR1 SGDLS and CDR2 YYNGEE. J gave up 1 base and V 3 bases, and 8 bases lay outside the gene matches. The CDR3 totals 18 residues. The CDR3 nucleotides are TGTGCCAGCAGCGCACTAGCGGGGGGGCACCTTGGCACAGATACGCAGTATTTT. This encodes CASSALAGGHLGTDTQYF.

J is TRBJ1-1 and V is TRBV6-6; D is perhaps TRBD1 (5 bases). Trimming took 9 bases from V and 3 from J, leaving 11 bases between them. This CDR3 contains 12 residues. Germline CDR1 is MNHNY and CDR2 is SVGAGI (reference sequence). CDR3 in DNA: TGTGCCAGTTCCCAGGGCCACACTGAAGCTTTCTTT. Translating it yields CASSQGHTEAFF.

The chain combines TRBV2 with TRBJ1-4; D gene uncertain. Trimming removed 6 bases from V and 0 bases from J, with 17 bases in between. The germline gives CDR1 SNHLY, CDR2 FYNNEI. This CDR3 contains 17 residues. CDR3 sequence (DNA): TGTGCCAGCAGCCCAAACCCGAGTAGAACAACTAATGAAAAACTGTTTTTT. This gives the protein CASSPNPSRTTNEKLFF.

The rearrangement uses TRBV10-3 and TRBJ1-1, with D tentatively TRBD1 (5 bases). Trimming left V 10 bases short and J 0 bases short, with 15 bases between. The CDR3 spans 14 residues. Germline V lookup: CDR1 ENHRY, CDR2 SYGVKD. CDR3 loop: CATQEGRVNTEAFF. CDR3 nucleotide sequence: TGTGCCACCCAGGAGGGGAGAGTGAACACTGAAGCTTTCTTT.

The CDR3 protein is CASSLISGHLYEQYF. For the CDR3, the DNA is TGTGCCAGCAGCTTGATTAGCGGACACCTATACGAGCAGTACTTC. The V gene is TRBV11-2, the J gene TRBJ2-7, with D possibly being TRBD2 (6 bases). V was clipped by 3 bases and J by 4 bases, with 16 bases between them. Germline CDR1 and CDR2: SGHAT and FQNNGV. The CDR3 consists of 15 residues.

The V call is TRBV27, the J call TRBJ1-4; 8 bases fit TRBD1. There are 14 residues in the CDR3. V shed 3 bases and J 8 bases; nucleotides not matched to a gene: 5. Germline CDR1 and CDR2: MNHEY and SMNVEV (reference sequence). The CDR3 DNA reads as TGTGCCAGCAGTTTCGACAGGGGTAGGGAAAAACTGTTTTTT. Translation: CASSFDRGREKLFF.